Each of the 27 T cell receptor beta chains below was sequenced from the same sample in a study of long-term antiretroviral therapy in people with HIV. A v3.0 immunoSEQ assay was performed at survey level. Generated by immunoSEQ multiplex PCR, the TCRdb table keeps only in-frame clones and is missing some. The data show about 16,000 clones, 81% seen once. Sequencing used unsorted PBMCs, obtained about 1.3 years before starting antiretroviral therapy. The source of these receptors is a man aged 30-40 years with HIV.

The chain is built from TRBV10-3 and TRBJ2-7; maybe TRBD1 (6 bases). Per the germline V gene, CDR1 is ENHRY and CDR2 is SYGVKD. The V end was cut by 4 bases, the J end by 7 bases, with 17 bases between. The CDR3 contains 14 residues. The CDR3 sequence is CAISAPNGTLEQYF. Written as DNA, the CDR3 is TGTGCCATCAGTGCCCCGAACGGGACACTTGAGCAGTACTTC.

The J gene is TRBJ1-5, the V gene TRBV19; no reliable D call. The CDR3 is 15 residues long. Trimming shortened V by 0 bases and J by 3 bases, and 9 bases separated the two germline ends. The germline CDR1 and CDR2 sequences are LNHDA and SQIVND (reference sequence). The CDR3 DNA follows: TGTGCCAGTAGTATAGAGGGAGGGTTCAATCAGCCCCAGCATTTT. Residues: CASSIEGGFNQPQHF.

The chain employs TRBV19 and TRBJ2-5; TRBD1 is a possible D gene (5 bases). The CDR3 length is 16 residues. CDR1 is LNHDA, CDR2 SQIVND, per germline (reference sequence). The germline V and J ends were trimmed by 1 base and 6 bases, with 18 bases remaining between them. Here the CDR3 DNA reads TGTGCCAGTAGTATAGTGGATCTCCAGGGCCTCAAGACCCAGTACTTC. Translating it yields CASSIVDLQGLKTQYF.

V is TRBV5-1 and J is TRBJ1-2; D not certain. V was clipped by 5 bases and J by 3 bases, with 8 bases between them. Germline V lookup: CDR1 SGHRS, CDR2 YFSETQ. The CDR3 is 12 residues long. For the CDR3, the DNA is TGCGCCAGCAGAGACCCGCACTATGGCTACACCTTC. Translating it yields CASRDPHYGYTF.

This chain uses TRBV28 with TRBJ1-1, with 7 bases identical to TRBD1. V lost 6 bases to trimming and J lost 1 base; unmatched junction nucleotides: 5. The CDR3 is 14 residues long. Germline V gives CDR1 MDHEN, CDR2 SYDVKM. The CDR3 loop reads CASSRQGPNTEAFF. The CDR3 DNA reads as TGTGCCAGCAGCCGACAGGGCCCGAACACTGAAGCTTTCTTT. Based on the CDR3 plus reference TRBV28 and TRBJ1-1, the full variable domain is DVKVTQSSRYLVKRTGEKVFLECVQDMDHENMFWYRQDPGLGLRLIYFSYDVKMKEKGDIPEGYSVSREKKERFSLILESASTNQTSMYLCASSRQGPNTEAFFGQGTRLTVV.

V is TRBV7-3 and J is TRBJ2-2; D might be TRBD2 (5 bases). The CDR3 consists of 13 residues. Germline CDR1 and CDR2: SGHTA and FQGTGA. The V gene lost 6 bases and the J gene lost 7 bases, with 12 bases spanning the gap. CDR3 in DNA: TGTGCCAGCAGACAAACGGGGAACGGGGAGCTGTTTTTT. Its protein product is CASRQTGNGELFF.

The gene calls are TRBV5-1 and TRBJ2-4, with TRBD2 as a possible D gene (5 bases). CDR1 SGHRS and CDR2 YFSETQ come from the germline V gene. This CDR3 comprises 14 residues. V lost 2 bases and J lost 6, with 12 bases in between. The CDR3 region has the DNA TGCGCCAGCAGCTTAGAGAGGGAGCGAAACATTCAGTACTTC. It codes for CASSLERERNIQYF.

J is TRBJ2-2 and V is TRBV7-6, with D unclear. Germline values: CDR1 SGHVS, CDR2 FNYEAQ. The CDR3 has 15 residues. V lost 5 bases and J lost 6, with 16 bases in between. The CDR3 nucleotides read TGTGCCAGCAGCCCCCTCGGCAGCCCCCCCGGGGAGCTGTTTTTT. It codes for CASSPLGSPPGELFF.

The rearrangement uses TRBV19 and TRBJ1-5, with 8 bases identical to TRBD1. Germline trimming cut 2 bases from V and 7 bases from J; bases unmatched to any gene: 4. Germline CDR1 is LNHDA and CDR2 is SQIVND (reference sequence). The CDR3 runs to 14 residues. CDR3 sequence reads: CASSIRTGSQPQHF. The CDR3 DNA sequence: TGTGCCAGTAGTATAAGGACAGGGAGCCAGCCCCAGCATTTT.

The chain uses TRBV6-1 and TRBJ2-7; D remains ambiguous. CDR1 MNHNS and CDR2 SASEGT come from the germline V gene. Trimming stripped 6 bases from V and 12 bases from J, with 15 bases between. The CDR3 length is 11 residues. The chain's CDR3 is CASSLGRTPYF. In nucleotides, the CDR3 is TGTGCCAGCAGCCTGGGCCGAACCCCGTACTTC.

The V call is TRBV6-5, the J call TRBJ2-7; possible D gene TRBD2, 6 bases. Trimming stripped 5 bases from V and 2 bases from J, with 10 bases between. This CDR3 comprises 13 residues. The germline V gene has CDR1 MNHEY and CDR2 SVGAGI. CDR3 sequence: CASSPGLTYEQYF. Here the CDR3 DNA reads TGTGCCAGCAGTCCGGGACTTACCTACGAGCAGTACTTC.

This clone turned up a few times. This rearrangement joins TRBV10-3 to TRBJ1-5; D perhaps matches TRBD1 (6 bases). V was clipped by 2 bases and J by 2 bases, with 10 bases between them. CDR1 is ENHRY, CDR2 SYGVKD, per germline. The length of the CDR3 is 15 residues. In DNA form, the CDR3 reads TGTGCCATCAGTGAGCCAGGGGAGGGCAATCAGCCCCAGCATTTT. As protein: CAISEPGEGNQPQHF.

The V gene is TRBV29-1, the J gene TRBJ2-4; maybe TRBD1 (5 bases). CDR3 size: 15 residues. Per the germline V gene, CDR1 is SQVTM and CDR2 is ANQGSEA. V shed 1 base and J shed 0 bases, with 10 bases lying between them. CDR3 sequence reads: CSVEGGNGAKNIQYF. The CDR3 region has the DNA TGCAGCGTTGAAGGGGGCAATGGAGCCAAAAACATTCAGTACTTC.

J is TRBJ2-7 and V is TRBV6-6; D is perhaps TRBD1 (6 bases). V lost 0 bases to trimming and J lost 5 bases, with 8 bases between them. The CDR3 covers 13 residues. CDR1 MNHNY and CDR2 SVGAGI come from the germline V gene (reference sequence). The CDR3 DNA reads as TGTGCCAGCAGTTACTCTAGGGACAACGAGCAGTACTTC. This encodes CASSYSRDNEQYF.

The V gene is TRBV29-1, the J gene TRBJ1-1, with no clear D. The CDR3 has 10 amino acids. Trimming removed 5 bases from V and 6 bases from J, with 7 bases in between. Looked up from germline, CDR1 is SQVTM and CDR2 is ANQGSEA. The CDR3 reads CSVRQAEAFF. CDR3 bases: TGCAGCGTTCGACAAGCTGAAGCTTTCTTT.

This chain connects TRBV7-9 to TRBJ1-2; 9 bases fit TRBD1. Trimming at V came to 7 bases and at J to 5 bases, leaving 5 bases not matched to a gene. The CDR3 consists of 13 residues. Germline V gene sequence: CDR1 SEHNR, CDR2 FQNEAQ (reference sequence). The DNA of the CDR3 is TGTGCCAGCAACGGGGGGACAGGGTATGGCTACACCTTC. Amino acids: CASNGGTGYGYTF.

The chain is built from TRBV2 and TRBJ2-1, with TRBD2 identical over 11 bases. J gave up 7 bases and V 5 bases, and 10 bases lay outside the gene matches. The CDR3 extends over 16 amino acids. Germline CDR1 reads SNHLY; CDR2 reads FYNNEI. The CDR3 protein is CASSPYSGRANNEQFF. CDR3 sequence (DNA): TGTGCCAGCAGTCCCTATAGCGGGAGGGCCAATAATGAGCAGTTCTTC. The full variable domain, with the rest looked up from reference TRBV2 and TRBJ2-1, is EPEVTQTPSHQVTQMGQEVILRCVPISNHLYFYWYRQILGQKVEFLVSFYNNEISEKSEIFDDQFSVERPDGSNFTLKIRSTKLEDSAMYFCASSPYSGRANNEQFFGPGTRLTVL.

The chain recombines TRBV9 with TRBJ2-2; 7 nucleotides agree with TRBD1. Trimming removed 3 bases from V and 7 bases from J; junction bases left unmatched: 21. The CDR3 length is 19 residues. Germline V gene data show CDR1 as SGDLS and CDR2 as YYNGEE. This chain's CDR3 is CASSEKPGQTLVNIGELFF. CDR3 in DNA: TGTGCCAGCAGCGAGAAACCGGGACAGACCCTTGTGAATATCGGGGAGCTGTTTTTT.

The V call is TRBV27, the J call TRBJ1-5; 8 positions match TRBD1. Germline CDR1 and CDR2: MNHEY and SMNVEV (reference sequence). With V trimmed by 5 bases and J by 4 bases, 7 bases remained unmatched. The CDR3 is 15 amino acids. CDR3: CASSPSRGRNQPQHF. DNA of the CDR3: TGTGCCAGCAGTCCCTCCAGGGGGCGGAATCAGCCCCAGCATTTT.

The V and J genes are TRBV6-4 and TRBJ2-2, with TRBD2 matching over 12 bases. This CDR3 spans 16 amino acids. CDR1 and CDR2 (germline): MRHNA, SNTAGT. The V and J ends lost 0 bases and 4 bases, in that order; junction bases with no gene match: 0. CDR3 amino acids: CASSDSGLAGTGELFF. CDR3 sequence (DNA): TGTGCCAGCAGTGACTCGGGACTAGCGGGCACCGGGGAGCTGTTTTTT.

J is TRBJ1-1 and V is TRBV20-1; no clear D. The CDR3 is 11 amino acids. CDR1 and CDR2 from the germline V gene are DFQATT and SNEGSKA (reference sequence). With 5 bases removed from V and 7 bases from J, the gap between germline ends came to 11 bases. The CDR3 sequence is CSAPVLDEAFF. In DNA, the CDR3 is TGCAGTGCTCCCGTTTTAGATGAAGCTTTCTTT.

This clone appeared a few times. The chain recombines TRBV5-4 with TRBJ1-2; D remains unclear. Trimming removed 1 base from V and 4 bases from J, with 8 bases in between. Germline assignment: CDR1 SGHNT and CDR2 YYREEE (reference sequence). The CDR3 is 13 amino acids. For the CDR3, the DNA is TGTGCCAGCAGCTTGAGGTTGAGCTATGGCTACACCTTC. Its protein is CASSLRLSYGYTF.

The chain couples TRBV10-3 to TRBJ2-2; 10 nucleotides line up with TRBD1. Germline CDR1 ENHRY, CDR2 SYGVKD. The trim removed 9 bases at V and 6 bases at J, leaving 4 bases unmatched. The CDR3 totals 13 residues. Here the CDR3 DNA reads TGTGCCATTAGGGACAGGGGTTCCGGGGAGCTGTTTTTT. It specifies CAIRDRGSGELFF.

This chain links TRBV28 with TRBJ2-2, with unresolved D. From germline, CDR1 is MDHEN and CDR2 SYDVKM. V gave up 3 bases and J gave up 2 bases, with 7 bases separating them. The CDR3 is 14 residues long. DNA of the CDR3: TGTGCCAGCAGTTTTTGGCTCAACACCGGGGAGCTGTTTTTT. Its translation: CASSFWLNTGELFF.

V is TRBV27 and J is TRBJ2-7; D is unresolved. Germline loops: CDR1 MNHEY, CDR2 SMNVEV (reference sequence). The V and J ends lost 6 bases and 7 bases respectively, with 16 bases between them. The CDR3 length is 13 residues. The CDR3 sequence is CASSPRAAWEQYF. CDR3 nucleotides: TGTGCCAGCAGCCCCCGAGCAGCTTGGGAGCAGTACTTC.

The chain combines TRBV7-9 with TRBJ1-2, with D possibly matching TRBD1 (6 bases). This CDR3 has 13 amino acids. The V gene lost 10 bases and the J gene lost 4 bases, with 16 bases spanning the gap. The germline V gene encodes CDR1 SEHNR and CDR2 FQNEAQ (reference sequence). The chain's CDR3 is CAIAGGLGYGYTF. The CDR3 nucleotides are TGTGCCATTGCGGGGGGGCTGGGCTATGGCTACACCTTC.

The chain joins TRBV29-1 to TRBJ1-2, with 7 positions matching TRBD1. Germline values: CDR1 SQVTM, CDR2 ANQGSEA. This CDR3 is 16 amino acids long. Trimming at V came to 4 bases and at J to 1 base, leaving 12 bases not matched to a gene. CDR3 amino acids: CSVGGDSLTFNYGYTF. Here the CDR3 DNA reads TGCAGCGTTGGGGGGGACAGCCTGACCTTTAACTATGGCTACACCTTC.